Given below is one TCR beta chain in context. The study ran its PCR with 60 Vbeta and 13 Jbeta primers. Authors' methods: There were around 77 million unique TCR beta chains by a later count, and some 11 million of them were shared. The data were produced by immunoSEQ multiplex PCR, yet TCRdb's version contains in-frame clones alone and is incomplete. That table furnishes V, J and clone size, whereas the DNA furnished D and trimming. The profile shows about 130,000 clones, about 80% of them singletons. This specimen comes from a study of cytomegalovirus exposure and HLA in healthy donors. From germline, CDR1 is MDHEN and CDR2 SYDVKM. The CDR3 runs to 14 residues. Trimming removed 7 bases from V and 2 bases from J, with 15 bases in between.

Sequencing used PBMCs. This sequence joins TRBV28 and TRBJ2-7; D may be TRBD1 (6 bases). The clonotype was recovered from a young man in good health and CMV-seronegative. CDR3 loop: CASTPTGQAYEQYF. CDR3 DNA sequence: TGTGCCAGCACCCCAACAGGGCAGGCCTACGAGCAGTACTTC. The variable domain in full, with the rest retrieved from reference TRBV28 and TRBJ2-7, is DVKVTQSSRYLVKRTGEKVFLECVQDMDHENMFWYRQDPGLGLRLIYFSYDVKMKEKGDIPEGYSVSREKKERFSLILESASTNQTSMYLCASTPTGQAYEQYFGPGTRLTVT.